This is a list of T cell receptor beta chains from one sample in a study of T cells in Graves' hyperthyroidism and ophthalmopathy. TCRdb re-called the multiplex PCR reads with MiXCR, one entry per CDR3 protein. The table shows hundreds of thousands of distinct CDR3 sequences, with 22% occurring only once. Sequencing used blood. These receptors were collected from a woman aged 65 to 85 with Graves' ophthalmopathy. CDR3s include the opening cysteine and the closing phenylalanine or tryptophan. D genes are given only for firm matches.

D gene,V gene,CDR3 length,J gene,CDR3 protein
TRBD2,TRBV20-1,14,TRBJ2-1,CSANGLAGYNEQFF
.,TRBV5-1,16,TRBJ1-2,CASSLGGAGPNYGYTF
.,TRBV30,12,TRBJ1-2,CAWSPTNYGYTF
.,TRBV5-6,13,TRBJ2-5,CASRGWGKETQYF
.,TRBV9,14,TRBJ2-2,CASSVRSDTGELFF
TRBD2,TRBV6-2/TRBV6-3,15,TRBJ2-1,CASNFGLASYNEQFF
.,TRBV7-9,14,TRBJ2-7,CASSRGSGFYEQYF
TRBD1,TRBV20-1,14,TRBJ1-3,CSARPQGAGNTIYF
.,TRBV7-3,15,TRBJ2-3,CASRRGPRDTDTQYF
.,TRBV19,14,TRBJ2-5,CASSMASGMETQYF
.,TRBV15,14,TRBJ1-2,CATSRATTGLGYTF
.,TRBV12-3/TRBV12-4,15,TRBJ2-1,CASSLSLSLGGEQFF
.,TRBV29-1,14,TRBJ2-3,CSVDTGGGGDTQYF
.,TRBV6-1,14,TRBJ2-2,CASSPRVGAGELFF
TRBD2,TRBV20-1,16,TRBJ2-7,CSARDRTSGRLYEQYF
.,TRBV12-3/TRBV12-4,13,TRBJ2-2,CASRREWPGELFF
TRBD2,TRBV2,16,TRBJ2-1,CASSEILAGGHNEQFF
.,TRBV12-3/TRBV12-4,17,TRBJ1-3,CASSAGTTYNSGNTIYF
TRBD2,TRBV27,15,TRBJ2-5,CASSRIAGLLETQYF
.,TRBV30,14,TRBJ1-3,CAWSGGRTGNTIYF
TRBD1,TRBV12-3/TRBV12-4,14,TRBJ2-2,CASHWTGDTGELFF
.,TRBV9,15,TRBJ2-3,CASSVGPRFPDTQYF
.,TRBV6-2/TRBV6-3,17,TRBJ2-4,CASSYSTRRGYKNIQYF
TRBD1,TRBV11-1,18,TRBJ2-6,CASSQVGTGGSGANVLTF
.,TRBV2,15,TRBJ1-4,CASSSRGLRGEKLFF
TRBD1,TRBV5-4,14,TRBJ1-2,CASTLHGQGEGYTF
TRBD2,TRBV5-6,17,TRBJ2-1,CASSFPGLAGAYNEQFF
TRBD2,TRBV7-3,15,TRBJ2-5,CASSPSGAGGQTQYF
.,TRBV28,11,TRBJ1-1,CASQRRPEAFF
.,TRBV12-3/TRBV12-4,14,TRBJ2-5,CASSLGSDPFTQYF
TRBD1,TRBV5-1,17,TRBJ1-1,CASSLGFLRRGLGEAFF
.,TRBV27,14,TRBJ2-7,CASSLKRASYEQYF
TRBD1,TRBV11-2,15,TRBJ2-5,CASSYRQGAQETQYF
.,TRBV6-1,17,TRBJ2-3,CASSALPGVAGTDTQYF
.,TRBV7-3,15,TRBJ2-3,CASSLQASSTDTQYF
.,TRBV2,12,TRBJ1-1,CASSETNTEAFF
.,TRBV6-1,18,TRBJ1-2,CASSPYENVNIANYGYIF